This T cell receptor (beta chain) is from a study of OX40 agonist ivuxolimab in advanced cancers. Study details: Patients received ivuxolimab, an agonistic anti-OX40 (CD134) antibody. Patients receiving dose escalation had hepatocellular carcinoma, melanoma, renal cell or head and neck cancer.

Germline V CDR1 and CDR2: GTSNPN, SVGIG (reference sequence). There are 13 residues in the CDR3. Trimming took off 4 bases at V and 4 bases at J, with 13 bases between the two ends. Method: immunoSEQ multiplex PCR; TCRdb's copy keeps in-frame clones and lacks some. Of about 53,000 clones listed, more than 70% are singletons. At cycle 4 day 1, cycle 7 day 1, and baseline, blood was sampled. The source material was CD4+ or CD8+ T cells sorted from blood, sampled in a trial of the OX40 agonist ivuxolimab. The origin of this receptor is an adult with an advanced solid tumor such as melanoma, head and neck, liver or kidney cancer. This chain joins TRBV30 and TRBJ1-2, with D possibly being TRBD1 (5 bases). DNA for the CDR3: TGTGCCTGGACCCCGGGGGATGGCTATGGCTACACCTTC. This sequence encodes CAWTPGDGYGYTF.